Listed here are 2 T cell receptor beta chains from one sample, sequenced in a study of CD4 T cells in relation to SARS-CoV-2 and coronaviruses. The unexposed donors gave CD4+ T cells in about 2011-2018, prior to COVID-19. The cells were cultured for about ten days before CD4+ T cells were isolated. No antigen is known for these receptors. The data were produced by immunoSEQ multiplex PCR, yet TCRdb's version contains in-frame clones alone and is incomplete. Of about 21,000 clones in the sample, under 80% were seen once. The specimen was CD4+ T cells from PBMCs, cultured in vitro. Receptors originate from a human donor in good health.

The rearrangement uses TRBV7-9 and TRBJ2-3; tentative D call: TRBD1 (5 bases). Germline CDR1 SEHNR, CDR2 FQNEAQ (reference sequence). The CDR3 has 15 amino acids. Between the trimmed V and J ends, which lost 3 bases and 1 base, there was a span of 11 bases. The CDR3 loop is CASSFQGRGTDTQYF. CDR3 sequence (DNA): TGTGCCAGCAGCTTCCAGGGAAGGGGCACAGATACGCAGTATTTT.

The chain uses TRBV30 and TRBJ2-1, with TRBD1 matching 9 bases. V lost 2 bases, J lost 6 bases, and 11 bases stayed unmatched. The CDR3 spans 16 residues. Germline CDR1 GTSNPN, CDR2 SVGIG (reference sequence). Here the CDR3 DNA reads TGTGCCTGGAGTCGAGAGACGGGACAGGGTACCAATGAGCAGTTCTTC. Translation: CAWSRETGQGTNEQFF.